This T cell receptor (beta chain) was identified in a study of T cells in Graves' hyperthyroidism and ophthalmopathy (dated by TCRdb to the late 2010s). Concerning the study at large: Peripheral blood was sampled at the time of initial diagnosis, prior to any treatment. TCR V-J signatures able to tell the groups apart were searched for in a discovery cohort of 100 patients, of whom under 45 had Graves' ophthalmopathy and 55 to 65 had stable Graves' hyperthyroidism. After sampling, hyperthyroidism patients received methimazole starting at 30 mg daily, and ophthalmopathy patients received high-dose intravenous methylprednisolone. Thyroid tissue and blood T-cell repertoires from six Graves' hyperthyroidism patients were also compared in the study. The paper reports TCR Vbeta CDR3 sequencing of over 120 peripheral blood samples: approximately 43 ophthalmopathy, approximately 74 hyperthyroidism and approximately 17 progressor patients. The roughly 91 discovery patients were randomly divided into training and test sets at a 7:3 ratio. Prospective prediction of ophthalmopathy was tested in an independent validation cohort of approximately 18 hyperthyroidism patients and approximately 17 patients who later progressed to ophthalmopathy.

Beyond this particular receptor, the publication reports: Ophthalmopathy was separated from stable hyperthyroidism by a 13 V-J signature model, with just over 85% sensitivity and about 84% specificity obtained in cross-validation and 80%/75% obtained in testing. Most expanded thyroid clonotypes (frequency above 0.001) were also detected in blood, a finding suggesting that blood repertoires may reflect thyroid immune responses. In validation, the model predicted progression to ophthalmopathy a median of roughly 6.1 months before onset, with approximately 71% sensitivity and 72.22% specificity. No statistical method was used to fix the sample size in advance, and group allocation was not hidden from the investigators.

This clonotype has at least ten counts. Its binding antigen is unknown. The record has no base qualities; no much larger clone is one base away. Hyperthyroidism patients were newly diagnosed, with disease duration under 2 months, and aged 18 to 65 years. Any patient with an uncontrolled infection, another autoimmune disease, pregnancy or lactation was excluded. Diagnoses were based on clinical symptoms, serum thyroxine and TRAb, thyroid ultrasound and orbital computed tomography. Blood from progressor patients was drawn when they were first diagnosed with hyperthyroidism, before any ophthalmopathy symptoms appeared. PBMCs were isolated from 10 ml of fresh peripheral blood by Ficoll-Paque density gradient centrifugation. Progressor patients were defined as those initially diagnosed with Graves' hyperthyroidism in whom ophthalmopathy developed during follow-up. Total RNA was extracted using Trizol reagent, and RNA quality was assessed on an Agilent 2100 Bioanalyzer.

Amplification of TCR beta CDR3 regions was carried out from RNA transcripts. The TCR CDR3 was subjected to a first round of RT-PCR using the HTBI primer set and the Qiagen OneStep RT-PCR kit. A second multiplex PCR round built the libraries, followed by size selection and purification. Paired-end sequencing of the libraries was performed with 100 bp reads on an Illumina HiSeq2000. In the authors' own workflow: SOAPnuke was used to process the raw data, with reads discarded if the reads contained adapters or uncalled bases, had a mean Phred below 15, or lacked an exact constant-primer or identifier match. High-quality paired reads were merged using COPE v1.2.5, and each unique nucleotide sequence was defined as a clonotype. MiTCR v1.1 was used to align the clonotypes against IMGT TRBV, TRBD and TRBJ reference segments. Only V-J combinations with frequency above 0.0001, covering about 99% of repertoires, were analysed. The TCS score was defined as the ratio of F50 (clonal expansion) to E x V (chaos), calculated using BLOSUM62-based TCRdist between CDR3 peptides within each V-J. Welch's t-statistics and random forest reduced roughly 540 V-J features to 13, which were used in a naive Bayes classifier (R e1071). TCRdb reprocessed the public reads (quality trimming at Q25 with fastp, clone calling with MiXCR) and kept in-frame beta chains. Entries are consolidated by CDR3 protein sequence, retaining the most common genes and DNA. The V and J calls follow TCRdb's processing rather than the paper's. The sample yields almost 600,000 distinct CDR3 sequences; around 14% were counted once. Jointly, the top ten make up 5% to 7% of the sample.

The clonotype was recovered from a woman aged 30 to 39 with Graves' hyperthyroidism that later progressed to Graves' ophthalmopathy. Material for sequencing was blood.

The nucleotide sequence is given as TGTGCCAGCAGCCCCCTGTCGGGAGTTAGATCCGGGGAGCTGTTTTTT. Translated, it reads CASSPLSGVRSGELFF. The chain links TRBV3-1 with TRBJ2-2, and TRBD2 may be the D gene, going by 6 matching bases. V is clipped by 4 bases and J by 6 bases, and the sequence between their germline boundaries is 18 bases long. The CDR3 sequence holds 16 residues, the cysteine and phenylalanine included. Here the CDR3 DNA is all that survives: 48 bases in frame from base 1. From a lookup of the germline V gene (reference sequence), CDR1 and CDR2 are LGHDT and YNNKEL.